The TCR beta chain described here comes from a study of prognosis after radiotherapy for stage I lung cancer. Study-level background: About five patients had oligometastatic NSCLC after their primary tumor was surgically resected, and more than eleven patients had newly diagnosed primary stage I lung tumors.

Study-level results: It was not determined whether the expanded TCR clones were tumor-specific. With medians of about 10,000 versus 6,900, unique TCR clone counts fell after stereotactic body radiation therapy.

The CDR3 has 17 amino acids. CDR1 LGHNT and CDR2 FRNRAP come from the germline V gene. Amplification of TCR beta CDR3 from genomic DNA used two-round multiplex PCR. Amplification during the initial PCR round employed primers specific to each TRBV and TRBJ gene. The authors ran second-round PCR with universal primers. TCRdb re-called the multiplex PCR reads with MiXCR, one entry per CDR3 protein. The sample shows 15,000 to 20,000 distinct CDR3 sequences, approximately 26% of them seen only once. A word on this clonotype: Its antigen remains unidentified. Its ends do not fully match the called genes, so a read error is possible.

This receptor was obtained from a donor aged 50 or older with non-small cell lung cancer. This material consisted of PBMCs, taken before or after stereotactic body radiation therapy (not recorded which). V is TRBV12-5 and J is TRBJ1-2; D might be TRBD1 (5 bases). The CDR3 loop reads CAIGLVVKIGREYGYTF. The DNA for the CDR3 is TGTGCTATTGGTTTGGTAGTCAAGATAGGCAGGGAGTATGGCTACACCTTC.